Sequencing of this T cell receptor (beta chain) was carried out in a study of CD4 T cells in relation to SARS-CoV-2 and coronaviruses. Unexposed donor CD4+ T cells date from about 2010-2019, before the COVID-19 pandemic. Using immunoSEQ multiplex PCR, the repertoire was profiled, and TCRdb retains in-frame clones only, with some absent. The table has under 70,000 clones, approximately 90% seen once. V gave up 2 bases and J gave up 9 bases; unmatched junction bases: 11. This CDR3 region has 15 residues. Germline assignment: CDR1 SGHRS and CDR2 YFSETQ. This TCR was recovered from a human donor in good health. The chain combines TRBV5-1 with TRBJ2-1, with 7 bases identical to TRBD1. The material sequenced was memory CD4+ T cells from PBMCs. CDR3 sequence (DNA): TGCGCCAGCAGCTTCTTATCGAAGGGGGCCGGTGAGCAGTTCTTC. Protein: CASSFLSKGAGEQFF.